This TCR beta chain was recorded in a study of blood T cells in healthy people across ages. Broader study findings: A greater number of naive CD4+ cells and higher diversity distinguished long-lived donors from aged donors.

This clonotype was found a few times. The antigen is undetermined. Germline V lookup: CDR1 SGDLS, CDR2 YYNGEE. The length of the CDR3 is 12 residues. Trimming pared 7 bases from V and 0 bases from J, leaving 2 bases between. It was with a sample-barcoded 5' primer and a J-beta primer mix that a second PCR of roughly 7 to 12 cycles was run. Each cDNA molecule received a tag from a template-switch adaptor that had 12 random nucleotides. TCRdb re-analysed the 5' RACE reads in MiXCR, keeping a single row per CDR3 protein. This sample has about 640,000 distinct CDR3 sequences, with approximately 50% found just once.

This sequence originates from a man in his 60s in good health. Sequencing was done on a sample of blood. V gene TRBV9 combines with J gene TRBJ2-6; D not certain. The CDR3 protein is CASGSGANVLTF. The DNA of the CDR3 is TGTGCCAGCGGCTCTGGGGCCAACGTCCTGACTTTC.